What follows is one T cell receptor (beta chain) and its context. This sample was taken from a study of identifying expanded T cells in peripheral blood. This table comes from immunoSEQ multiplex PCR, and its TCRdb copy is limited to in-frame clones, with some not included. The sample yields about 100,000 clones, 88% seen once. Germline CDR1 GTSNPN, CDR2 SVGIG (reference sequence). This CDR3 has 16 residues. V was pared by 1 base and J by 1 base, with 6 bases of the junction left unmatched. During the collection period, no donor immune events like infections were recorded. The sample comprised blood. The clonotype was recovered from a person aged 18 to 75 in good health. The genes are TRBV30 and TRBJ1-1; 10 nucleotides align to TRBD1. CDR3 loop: CAWSDWTGGGNTEAFF. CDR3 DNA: TGTGCCTGGAGTGACTGGACAGGGGGGGGGAACACTGAAGCTTTCTTT.